This T cell receptor (beta chain) came from a study of blood T cell repertoires in COVID-19. As for the study in general: From the United States, Italy and Spain came samples of acute and convalescent COVID-19. The analysed material was cDNA or gDNA that came from T cells, B-cell-depleted T cells, or PBMCs.

CDR1 and CDR2 from the germline V gene are SGHRS and YFSETQ. V lost 0 bases and J 0 bases, leaving 9 bases between the germline ends. The CDR3 extends over 15 amino acids. In the study's own analysis: It was from reference gene primer amplification that nucleated cell counts were estimated. The table came from immunoSEQ multiplex PCR; TCRdb's copy has only in-frame clones and leaves some out. The D gene and trimming were derived from the DNA, and the V and J assignments and clone size from that table. The data hold about 95,000 clones, with 75% to 90% observed a single time. The sequenced sample was peripheral blood. This chain joins TRBV5-1 and TRBJ1-2; D unresolved. This clonotype originated in a woman in her 70s with acute or convalescent COVID-19. CDR3 nucleotides: TGCGCCAGCAGCTTGGACAGACAAGCTAACTATGGCTACACCTTC. This translates into CASSLDRQANYGYTF.